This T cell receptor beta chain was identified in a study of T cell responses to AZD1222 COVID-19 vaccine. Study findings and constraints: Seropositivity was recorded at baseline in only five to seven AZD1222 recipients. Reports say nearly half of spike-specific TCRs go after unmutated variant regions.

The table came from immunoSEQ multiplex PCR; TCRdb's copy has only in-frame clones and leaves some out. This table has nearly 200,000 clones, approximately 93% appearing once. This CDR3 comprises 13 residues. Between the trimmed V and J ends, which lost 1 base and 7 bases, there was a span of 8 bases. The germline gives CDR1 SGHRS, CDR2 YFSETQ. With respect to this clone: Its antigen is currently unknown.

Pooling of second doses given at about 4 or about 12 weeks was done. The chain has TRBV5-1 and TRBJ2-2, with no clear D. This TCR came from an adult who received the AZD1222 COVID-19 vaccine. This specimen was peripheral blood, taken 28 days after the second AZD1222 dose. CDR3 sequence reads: CASSLTEIGELFF. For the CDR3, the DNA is TGCGCCAGCAGCTTGACTGAAATCGGGGAGCTGTTTTTT.